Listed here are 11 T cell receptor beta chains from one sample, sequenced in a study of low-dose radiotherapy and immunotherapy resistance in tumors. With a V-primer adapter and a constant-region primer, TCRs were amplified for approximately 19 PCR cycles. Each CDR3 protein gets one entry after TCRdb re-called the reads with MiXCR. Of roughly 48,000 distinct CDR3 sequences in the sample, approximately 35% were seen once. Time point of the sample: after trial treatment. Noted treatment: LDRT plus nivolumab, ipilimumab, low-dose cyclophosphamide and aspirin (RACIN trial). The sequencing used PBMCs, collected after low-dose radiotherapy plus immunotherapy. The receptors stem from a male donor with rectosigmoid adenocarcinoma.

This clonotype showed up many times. CDR3 nucleotide sequence: TGTGCCAGCAGCCAAGGAACGGGAGGCACTAATGAAAAACTGTTTTTT. Translation: CASSQGTGGTNEKLFF. The V call is TRBV4-2, the J call TRBJ1-4; D unresolved. The V gene lost 1 base and the J gene lost 2 bases, with 11 bases spanning the gap. Germline assignment: CDR1 LGHNA and CDR2 YNFKEQ. CDR3 length: 16 residues.

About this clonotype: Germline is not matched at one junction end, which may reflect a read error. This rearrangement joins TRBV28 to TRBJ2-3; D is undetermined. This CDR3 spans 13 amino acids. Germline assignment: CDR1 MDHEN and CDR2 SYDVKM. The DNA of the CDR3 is TGTGCTAGCAGTCCAAGGCGAAGAGATTCGCAGTATTTT. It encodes CASSPRRRDSQYF.

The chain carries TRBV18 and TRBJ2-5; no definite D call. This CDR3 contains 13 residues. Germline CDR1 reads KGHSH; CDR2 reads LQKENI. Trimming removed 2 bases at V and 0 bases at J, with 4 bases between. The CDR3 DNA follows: TGTGCCAGCTCACCAGGGAACCAAGAGACCCAGTACTTC. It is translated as CASSPGNQETQYF. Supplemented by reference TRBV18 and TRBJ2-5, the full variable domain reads NAGVMQNPRHLVRRRGQEARLRCSPMKGHSHVYWYRQLPEEGLKFMVYLQKENIIDESGMPKERFSAEFPKEGPSILRIQQVVRGDSAAYFCASSPGNQETQYFGPGTRLLVL.

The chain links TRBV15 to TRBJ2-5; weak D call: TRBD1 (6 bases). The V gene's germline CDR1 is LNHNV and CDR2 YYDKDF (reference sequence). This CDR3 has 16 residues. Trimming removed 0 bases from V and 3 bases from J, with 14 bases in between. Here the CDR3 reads CATSREIGGPEETQYF. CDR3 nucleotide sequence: TGTGCCACCAGCAGAGAAATAGGGGGACCGGAAGAGACCCAGTACTTC.

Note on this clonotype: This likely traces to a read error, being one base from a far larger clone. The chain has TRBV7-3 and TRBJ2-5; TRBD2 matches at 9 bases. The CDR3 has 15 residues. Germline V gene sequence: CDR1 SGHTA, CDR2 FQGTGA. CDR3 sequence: CASGFGLASPETQYF. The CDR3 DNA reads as TGTGCCAGCGGCTTCGGACTAGCGAGTCCCGAGACCCAGTACTTC.

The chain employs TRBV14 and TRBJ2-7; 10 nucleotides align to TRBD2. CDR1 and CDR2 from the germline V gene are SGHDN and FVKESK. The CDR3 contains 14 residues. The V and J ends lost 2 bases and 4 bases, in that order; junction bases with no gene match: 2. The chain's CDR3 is CASSQTSGVYEQYF. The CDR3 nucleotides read TGTGCCAGCAGCCAAACTAGCGGGGTTTACGAGCAGTACTTC.

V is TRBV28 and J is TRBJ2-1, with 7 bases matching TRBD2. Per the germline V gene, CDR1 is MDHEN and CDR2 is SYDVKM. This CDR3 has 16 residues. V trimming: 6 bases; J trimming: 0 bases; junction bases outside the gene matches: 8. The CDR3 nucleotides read TGTGCCAGCAGGCCCACTAGCGCTCGCTCCTACAATGAGCAGTTCTTC. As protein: CASRPTSARSYNEQFF.

DNA of the CDR3: TGTGCCAGCAGCTTAGAGGCAGGGAACACTGAAGCTTTCTTT. Its protein product is CASSLEAGNTEAFF. The chain uses TRBV7-2 and TRBJ1-1; no clear D. The CDR3 extends over 14 amino acids. CDR1 and CDR2 from the germline V gene are SGHTA and FQGNSA. V was clipped by 1 base and J by 1 base, with 7 bases between them.

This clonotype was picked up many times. The CDR3 coding sequence is TGTGCCAGCTCACTCAGTGGGCGGGAGAGCAATGAGCAGTTCTTC. Protein sequence: CASSLSGRESNEQFF. The chain uses TRBV18 and TRBJ2-1; TRBD2 matches at 7 bases. The CDR3 totals 15 residues. Germline V gene lookup returns CDR1 KGHSH and CDR2 LQKENI. Losses at the gene ends were 4 bases for V and 6 bases for J; bases not matched to a gene: 9.

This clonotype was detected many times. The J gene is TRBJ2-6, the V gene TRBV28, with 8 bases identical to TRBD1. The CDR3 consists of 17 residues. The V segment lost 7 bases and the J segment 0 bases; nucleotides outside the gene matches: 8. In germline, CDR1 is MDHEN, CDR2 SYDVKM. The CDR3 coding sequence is TGTGCCAGCATCTCAGGGGGCGGCTCCTCTGGGGCCAACGTCCTGACTTTC. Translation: CASISGGGSSGANVLTF.

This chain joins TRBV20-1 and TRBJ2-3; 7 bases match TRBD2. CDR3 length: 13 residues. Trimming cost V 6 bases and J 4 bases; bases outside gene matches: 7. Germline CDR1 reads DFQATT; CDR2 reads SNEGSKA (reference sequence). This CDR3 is CSALGLAADTQYF. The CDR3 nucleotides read TGCAGTGCCCTGGGGCTAGCGGCAGATACGCAGTATTTT.